This TCR beta chain appears in the sequencing data of a study of shared clonotypes between healthy human individuals. Healthy HIV-negative adults with no recent acute infections or vaccinations were recruited as donors. Some clones are missing from TCRdb's copy, which holds only in-frame ones; the method was immunoSEQ multiplex PCR. The sample includes around 2.1 million clones, around 95% seen only once; the top ten take approximately 0.13%. The CDR3 has 15 residues. The V gene's germline CDR1 is SEHNR and CDR2 FQNEAQ (reference sequence). The V gene end was trimmed by 5 bases and the J gene end by 6 bases; junction bases not matched to a gene: 8.

Sequencing was done on a sample of naive CD4+ T cells sorted from blood. Sample subset: CD45RA+ positively selected. The rearrangement joins TRBV7-9 to TRBJ1-4, with TRBD1 matching 8 bases. The origin of this receptor is a man younger than 35 in good health. The CDR3 here is CASSATDRGYEKLFF. The CDR3 bases are TGTGCCAGCAGCGCCACCGACAGGGGCTATGAAAAACTGTTTTTT.